The entry that follows covers one T cell receptor beta chain sequence. Its antigen is still unknown. CDR3 length: 14 amino acids. Germline loops: CDR1 MGHRA, CDR2 YSYEKL. The J segment lost 8 bases and the V segment lost 0 bases, leaving 3 bases of the junction unmatched. The sample is drawn from a study of cytomegalovirus exposure and HLA in healthy donors. Study-level information: The use of the same platform for the 130 or so validation repertoires and the roughly 670 first-cohort repertoires was reported by a later analysis.

TCRdb's table, derived via immunoSEQ multiplex PCR, lists solely in-frame clones and lacks some. The sample shows about 56,000 clones, 89% of them seen only once. Findings of the study overall: In vitro, three CMV-associated chains proved specific for CMV antigens. It was reported that the classifier diagnosed cytomegalovirus status with high specificity and sensitivity in both the original and validation cohorts. Later, an analysis found that TCR clusters from the first cohort tended to co-occur in the 120 validation repertoires.

Sequencing was done on a sample of PBMCs. The receptor was derived from a woman between 18 and 29 years old in good health and CMV-seronegative. The chain uses TRBV4-1 and TRBJ2-5; 10 bases line up with TRBD2. CDR3 nucleotide sequence: TGCGCCAGCAGCCAAGAACTAGCGGGGCCAACCCAGTACTTC. Encoded protein: CASSQELAGPTQYF.